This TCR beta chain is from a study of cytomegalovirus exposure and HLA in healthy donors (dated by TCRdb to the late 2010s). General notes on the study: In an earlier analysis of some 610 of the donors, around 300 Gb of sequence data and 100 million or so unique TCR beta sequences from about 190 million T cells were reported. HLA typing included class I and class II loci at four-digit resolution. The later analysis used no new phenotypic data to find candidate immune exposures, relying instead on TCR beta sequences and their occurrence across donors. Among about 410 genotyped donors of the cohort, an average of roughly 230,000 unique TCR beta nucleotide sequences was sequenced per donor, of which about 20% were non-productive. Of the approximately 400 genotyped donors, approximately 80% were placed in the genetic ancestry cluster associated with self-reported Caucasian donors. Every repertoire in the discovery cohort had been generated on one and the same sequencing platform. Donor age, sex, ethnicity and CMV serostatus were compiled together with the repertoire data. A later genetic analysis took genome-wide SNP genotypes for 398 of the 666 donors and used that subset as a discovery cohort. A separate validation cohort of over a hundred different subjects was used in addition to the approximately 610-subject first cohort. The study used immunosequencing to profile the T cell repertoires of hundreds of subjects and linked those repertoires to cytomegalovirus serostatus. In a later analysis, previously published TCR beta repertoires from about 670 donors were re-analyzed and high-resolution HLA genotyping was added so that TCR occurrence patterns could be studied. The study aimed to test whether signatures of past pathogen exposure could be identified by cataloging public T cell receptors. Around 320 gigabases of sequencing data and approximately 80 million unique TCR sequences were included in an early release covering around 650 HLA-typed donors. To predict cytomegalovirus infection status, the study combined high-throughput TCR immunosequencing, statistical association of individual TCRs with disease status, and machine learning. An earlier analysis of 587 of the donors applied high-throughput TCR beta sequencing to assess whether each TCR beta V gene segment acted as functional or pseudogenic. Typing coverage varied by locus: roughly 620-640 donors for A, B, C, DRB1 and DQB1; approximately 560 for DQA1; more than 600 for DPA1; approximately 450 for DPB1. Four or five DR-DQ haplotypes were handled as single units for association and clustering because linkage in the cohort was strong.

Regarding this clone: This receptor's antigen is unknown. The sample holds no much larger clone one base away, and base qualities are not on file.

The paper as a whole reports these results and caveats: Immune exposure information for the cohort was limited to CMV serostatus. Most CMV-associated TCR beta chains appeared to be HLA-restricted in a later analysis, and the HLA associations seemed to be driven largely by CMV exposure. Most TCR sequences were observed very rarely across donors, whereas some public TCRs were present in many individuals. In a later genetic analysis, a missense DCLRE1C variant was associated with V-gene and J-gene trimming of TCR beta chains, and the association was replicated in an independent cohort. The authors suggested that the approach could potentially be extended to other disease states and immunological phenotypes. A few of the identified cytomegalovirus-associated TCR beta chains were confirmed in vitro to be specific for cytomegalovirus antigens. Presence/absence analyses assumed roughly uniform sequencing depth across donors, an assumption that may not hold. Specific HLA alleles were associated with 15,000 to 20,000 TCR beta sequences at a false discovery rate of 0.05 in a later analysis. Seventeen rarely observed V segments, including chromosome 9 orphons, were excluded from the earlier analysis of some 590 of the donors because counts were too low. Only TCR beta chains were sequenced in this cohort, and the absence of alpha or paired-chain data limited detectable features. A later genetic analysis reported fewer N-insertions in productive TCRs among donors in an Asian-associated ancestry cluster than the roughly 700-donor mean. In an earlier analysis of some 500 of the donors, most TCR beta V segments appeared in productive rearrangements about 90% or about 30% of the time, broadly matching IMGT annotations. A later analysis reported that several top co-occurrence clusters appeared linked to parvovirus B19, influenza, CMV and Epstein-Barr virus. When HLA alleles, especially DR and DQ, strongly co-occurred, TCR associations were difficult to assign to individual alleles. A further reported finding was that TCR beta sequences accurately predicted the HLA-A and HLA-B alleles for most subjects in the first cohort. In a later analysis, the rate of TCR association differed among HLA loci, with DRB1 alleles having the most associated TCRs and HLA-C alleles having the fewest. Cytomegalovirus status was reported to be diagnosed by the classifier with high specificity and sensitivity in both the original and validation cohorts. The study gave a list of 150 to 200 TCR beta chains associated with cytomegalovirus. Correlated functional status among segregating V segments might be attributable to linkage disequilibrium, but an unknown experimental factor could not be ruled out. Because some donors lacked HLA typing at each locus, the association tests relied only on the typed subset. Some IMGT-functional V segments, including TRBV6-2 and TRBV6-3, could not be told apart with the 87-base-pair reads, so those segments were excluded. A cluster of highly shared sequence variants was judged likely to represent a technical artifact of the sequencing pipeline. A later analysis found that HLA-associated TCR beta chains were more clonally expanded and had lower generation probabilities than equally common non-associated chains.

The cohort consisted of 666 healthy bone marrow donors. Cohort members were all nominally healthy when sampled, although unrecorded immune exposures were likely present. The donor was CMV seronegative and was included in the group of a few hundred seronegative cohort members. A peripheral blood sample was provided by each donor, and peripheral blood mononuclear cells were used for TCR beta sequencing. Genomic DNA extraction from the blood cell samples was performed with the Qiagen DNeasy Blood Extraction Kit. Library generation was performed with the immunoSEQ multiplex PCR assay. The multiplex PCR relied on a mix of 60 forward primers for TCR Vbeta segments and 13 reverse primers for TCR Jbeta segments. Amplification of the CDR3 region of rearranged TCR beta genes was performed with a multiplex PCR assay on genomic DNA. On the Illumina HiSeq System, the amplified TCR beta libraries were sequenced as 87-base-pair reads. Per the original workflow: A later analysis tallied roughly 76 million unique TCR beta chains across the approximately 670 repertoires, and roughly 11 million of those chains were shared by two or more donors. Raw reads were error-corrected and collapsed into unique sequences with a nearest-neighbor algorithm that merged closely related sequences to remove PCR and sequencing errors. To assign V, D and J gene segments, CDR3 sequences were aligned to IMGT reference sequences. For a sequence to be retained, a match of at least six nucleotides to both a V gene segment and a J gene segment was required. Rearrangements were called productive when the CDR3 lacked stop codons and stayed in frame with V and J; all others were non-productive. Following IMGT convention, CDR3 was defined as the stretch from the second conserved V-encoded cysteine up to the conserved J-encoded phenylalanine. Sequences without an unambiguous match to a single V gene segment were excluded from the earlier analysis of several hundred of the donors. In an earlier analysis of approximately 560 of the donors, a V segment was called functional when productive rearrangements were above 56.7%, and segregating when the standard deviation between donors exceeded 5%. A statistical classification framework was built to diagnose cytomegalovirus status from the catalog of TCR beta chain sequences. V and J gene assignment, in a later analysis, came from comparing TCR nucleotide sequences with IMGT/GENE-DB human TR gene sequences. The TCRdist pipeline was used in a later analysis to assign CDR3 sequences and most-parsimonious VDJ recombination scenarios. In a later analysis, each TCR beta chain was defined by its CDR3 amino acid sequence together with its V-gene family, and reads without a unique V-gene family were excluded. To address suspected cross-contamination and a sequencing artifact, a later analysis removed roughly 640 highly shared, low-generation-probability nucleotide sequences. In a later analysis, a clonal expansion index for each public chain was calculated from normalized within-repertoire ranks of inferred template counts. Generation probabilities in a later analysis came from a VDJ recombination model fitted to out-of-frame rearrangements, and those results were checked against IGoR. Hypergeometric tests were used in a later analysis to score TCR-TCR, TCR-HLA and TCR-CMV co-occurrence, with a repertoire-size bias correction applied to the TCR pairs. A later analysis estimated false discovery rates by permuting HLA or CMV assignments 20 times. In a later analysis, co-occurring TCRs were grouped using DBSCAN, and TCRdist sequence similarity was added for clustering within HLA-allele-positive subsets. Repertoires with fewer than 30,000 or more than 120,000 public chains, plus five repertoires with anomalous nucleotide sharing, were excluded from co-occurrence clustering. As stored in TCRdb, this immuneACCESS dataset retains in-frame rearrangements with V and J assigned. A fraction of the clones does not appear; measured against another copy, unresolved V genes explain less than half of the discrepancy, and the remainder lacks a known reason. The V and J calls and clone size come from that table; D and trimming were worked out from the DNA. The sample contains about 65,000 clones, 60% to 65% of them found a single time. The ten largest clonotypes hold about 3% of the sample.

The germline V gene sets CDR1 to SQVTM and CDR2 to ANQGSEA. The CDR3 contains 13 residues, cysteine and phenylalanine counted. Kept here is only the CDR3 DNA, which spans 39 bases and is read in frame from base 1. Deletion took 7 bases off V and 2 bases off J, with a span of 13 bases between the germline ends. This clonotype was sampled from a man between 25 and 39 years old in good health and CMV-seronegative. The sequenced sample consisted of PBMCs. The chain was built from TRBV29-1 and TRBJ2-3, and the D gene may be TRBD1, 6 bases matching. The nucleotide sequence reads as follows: TGCAGCGCAATCCGGGACACCACAGATACGCAGTATTTT. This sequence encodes CSAIRDTTDTQYF.